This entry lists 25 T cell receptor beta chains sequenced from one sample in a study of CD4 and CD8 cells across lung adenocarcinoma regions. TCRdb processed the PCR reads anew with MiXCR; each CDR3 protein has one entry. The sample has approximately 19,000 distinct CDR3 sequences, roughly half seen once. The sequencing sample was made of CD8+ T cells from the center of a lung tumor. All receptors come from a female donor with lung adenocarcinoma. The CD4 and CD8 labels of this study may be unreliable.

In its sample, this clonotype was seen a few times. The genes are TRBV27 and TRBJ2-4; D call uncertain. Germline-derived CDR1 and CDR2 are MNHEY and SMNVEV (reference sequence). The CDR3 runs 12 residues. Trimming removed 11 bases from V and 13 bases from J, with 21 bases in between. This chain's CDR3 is CAGRRAKNTQYF. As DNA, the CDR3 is TGTGCCGGGCGTCGAGCCAAAAATACGCAGTACTTC.

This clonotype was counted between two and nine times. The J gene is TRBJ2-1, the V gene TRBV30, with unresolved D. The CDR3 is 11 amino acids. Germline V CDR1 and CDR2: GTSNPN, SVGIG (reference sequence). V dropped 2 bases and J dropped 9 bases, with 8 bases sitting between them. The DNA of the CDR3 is TGTGCCTGGAGTATGAGAGGTGAGCAGTTCTTC. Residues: CAWSMRGEQFF.

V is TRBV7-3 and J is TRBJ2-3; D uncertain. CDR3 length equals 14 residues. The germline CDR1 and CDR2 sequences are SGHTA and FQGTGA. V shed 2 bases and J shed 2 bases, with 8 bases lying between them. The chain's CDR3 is CASSLSMVTDTQYF. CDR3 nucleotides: TGTGCCAGCAGCTTATCTATGGTCACAGATACGCAGTATTTT.

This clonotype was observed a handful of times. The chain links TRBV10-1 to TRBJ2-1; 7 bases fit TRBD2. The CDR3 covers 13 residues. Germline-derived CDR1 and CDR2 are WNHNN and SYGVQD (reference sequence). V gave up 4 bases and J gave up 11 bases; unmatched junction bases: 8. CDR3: CASSGAGRGQQFF. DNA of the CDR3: TGCGCCAGCAGTGGGGCGGGGAGGGGTCAGCAGTTCTTC.

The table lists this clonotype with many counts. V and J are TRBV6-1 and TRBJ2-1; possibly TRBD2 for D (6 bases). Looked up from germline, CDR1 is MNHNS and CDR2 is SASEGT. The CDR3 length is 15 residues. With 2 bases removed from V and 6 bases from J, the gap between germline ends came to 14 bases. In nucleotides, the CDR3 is TGTGCCAGCAGTGAATGGAGCGGGCGCAGCAATGAGCAGTTCTTC. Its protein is CASSEWSGRSNEQFF.

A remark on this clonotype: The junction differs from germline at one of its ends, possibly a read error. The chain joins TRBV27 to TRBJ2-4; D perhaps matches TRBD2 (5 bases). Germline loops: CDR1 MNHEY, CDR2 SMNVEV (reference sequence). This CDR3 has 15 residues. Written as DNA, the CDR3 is TGTGCCAGGAGTTCCGGGGTATGTGACAAAAACATTCAGTACTTC. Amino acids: CARSSGVCDKNIQYF.

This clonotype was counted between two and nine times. The CDR3 DNA is TGTGCCTGGAAGTGGGGGGGCGCTTGGGAGCAGTACTTC. Protein product: CAWKWGGAWEQYF. The rearrangement links TRBV30 to TRBJ2-5, with D possibly being TRBD2 (7 bases). The CDR3 extends over 13 amino acids. Germline V gene lookup returns CDR1 GTSNPN and CDR2 SVGIG (reference sequence). V was trimmed by 4 bases and J by 11 bases, leaving 20 bases between them.

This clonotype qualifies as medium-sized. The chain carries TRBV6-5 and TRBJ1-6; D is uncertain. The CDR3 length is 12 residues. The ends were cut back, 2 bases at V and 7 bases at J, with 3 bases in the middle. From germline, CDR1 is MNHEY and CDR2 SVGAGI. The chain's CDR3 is CASSYHNSPLHF. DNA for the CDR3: TGTGCCAGCAGTTACCACAATTCACCCCTCCACTTT.

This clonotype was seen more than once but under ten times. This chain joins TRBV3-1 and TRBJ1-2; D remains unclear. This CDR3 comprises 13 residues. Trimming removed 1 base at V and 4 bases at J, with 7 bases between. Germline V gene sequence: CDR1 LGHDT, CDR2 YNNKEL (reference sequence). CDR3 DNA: TGTGCCAGCAGCCAAGGAAGCCTCTATGGCTACACCTTC. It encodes CASSQGSLYGYTF.

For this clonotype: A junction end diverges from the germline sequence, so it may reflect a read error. CDR3 DNA: TGTGCCAGCAGAGGCCTTGTCCAAAACACTCAGTACTTC. This translates into CASRGLVQNTQYF. The chain has TRBV27 and TRBJ2-4; D is undetermined. CDR3 length equals 13 residues. Germline V gives CDR1 MNHEY, CDR2 SMNVEV (reference sequence).

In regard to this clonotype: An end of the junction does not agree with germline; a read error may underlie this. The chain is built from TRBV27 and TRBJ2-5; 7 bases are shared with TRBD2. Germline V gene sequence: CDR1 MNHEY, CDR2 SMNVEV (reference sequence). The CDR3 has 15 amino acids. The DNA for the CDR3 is TGTGCCAGCAGGCAGCGGGGCGGACTCACAGAGACCCAGTACTTT. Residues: CASRQRGGLTETQYF.

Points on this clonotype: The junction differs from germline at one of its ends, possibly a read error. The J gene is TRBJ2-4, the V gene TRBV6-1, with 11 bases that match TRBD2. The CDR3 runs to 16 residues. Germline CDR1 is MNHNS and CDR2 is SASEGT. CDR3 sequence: CASNRLAGKATNIQYF. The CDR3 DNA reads TGTGCCAGCAACCGACTAGCGGGAAAAGCCACAAACATTCAGTACTTC.

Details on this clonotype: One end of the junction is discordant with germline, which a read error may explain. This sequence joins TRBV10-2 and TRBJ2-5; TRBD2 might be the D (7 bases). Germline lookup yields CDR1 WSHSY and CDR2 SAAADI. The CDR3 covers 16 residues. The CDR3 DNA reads TGCGCCAGCAGGGCCGGGGGGCGGTGTGACAAAGATACCCAGTACTTC. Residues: CASRAGGRCDKDTQYF.

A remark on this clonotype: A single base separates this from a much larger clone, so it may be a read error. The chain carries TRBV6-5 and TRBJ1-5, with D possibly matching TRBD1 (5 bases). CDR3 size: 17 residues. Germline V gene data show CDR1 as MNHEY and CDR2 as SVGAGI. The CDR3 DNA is TGTGCCAGCAGTTACTCGGGAAGGGGTTATGGCAATCAGCCCCAGAATTTT. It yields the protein CASSYSGRGYGNQPQNF.

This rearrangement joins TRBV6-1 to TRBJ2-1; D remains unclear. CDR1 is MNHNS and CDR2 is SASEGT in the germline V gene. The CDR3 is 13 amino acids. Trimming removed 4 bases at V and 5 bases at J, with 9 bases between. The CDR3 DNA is TGTGCCAGCAGTGTGGCTCGAAACAATGAGCAGTTCTTC. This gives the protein CASSVARNNEQFF.

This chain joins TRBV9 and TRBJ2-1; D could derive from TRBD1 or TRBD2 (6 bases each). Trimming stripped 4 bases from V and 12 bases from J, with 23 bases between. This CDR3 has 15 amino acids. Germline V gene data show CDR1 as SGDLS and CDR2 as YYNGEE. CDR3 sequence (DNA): TGTGCCAGCAGCAAACAGGGTTCTAGCGAGCAGCGGCAGTTCTTC. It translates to CASSKQGSSEQRQFF. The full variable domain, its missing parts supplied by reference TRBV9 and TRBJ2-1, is DSGVTQTPKHLITATGQRVTLRCSPRSGDLSVYWYQQSLDQGLQFLIQYYNGEERAKGNILERFSAQQFPDLHSELNLSSLELGDSALYFCASSKQGSSEQRQFFGPGTRLTVL.

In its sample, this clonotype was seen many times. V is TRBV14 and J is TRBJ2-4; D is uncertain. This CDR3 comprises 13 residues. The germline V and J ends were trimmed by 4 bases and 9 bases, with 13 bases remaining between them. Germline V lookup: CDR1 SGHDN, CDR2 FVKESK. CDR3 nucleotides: TGTGCCAGCAGCCGCGTCGGGCAAGGCATTCAGTACTTC. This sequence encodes CASSRVGQGIQYF.

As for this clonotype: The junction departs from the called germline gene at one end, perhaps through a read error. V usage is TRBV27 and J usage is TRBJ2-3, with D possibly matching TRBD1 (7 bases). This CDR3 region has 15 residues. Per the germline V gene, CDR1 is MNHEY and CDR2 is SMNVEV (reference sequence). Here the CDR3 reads CAGGQGVGVTDTQYF. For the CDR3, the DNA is TGTGCCGGGGGGCAGGGGGTAGGAGTCACAGATACCCAGTATTTC.

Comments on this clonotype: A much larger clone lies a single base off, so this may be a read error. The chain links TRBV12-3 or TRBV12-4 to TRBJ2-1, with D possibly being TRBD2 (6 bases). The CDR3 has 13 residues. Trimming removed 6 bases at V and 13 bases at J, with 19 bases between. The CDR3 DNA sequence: TGTGCCAGCAGCTCCGACGGGAGAGAGACCCAGTTCTTC. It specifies CASSSDGRETQFF.

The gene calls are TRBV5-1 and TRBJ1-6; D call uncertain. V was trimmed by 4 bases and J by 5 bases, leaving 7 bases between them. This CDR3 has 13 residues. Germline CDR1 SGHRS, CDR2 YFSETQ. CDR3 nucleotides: TGCGCCAGCAGCACTGACAATAATTCACCCCTCCACTTT. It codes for CASSTDNNSPLHF.

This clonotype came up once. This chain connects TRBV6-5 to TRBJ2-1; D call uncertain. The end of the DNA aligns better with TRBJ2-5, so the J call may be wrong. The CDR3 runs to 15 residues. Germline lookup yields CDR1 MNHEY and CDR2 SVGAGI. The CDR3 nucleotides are TGTGCCAGCAGTTACTCTTGGCAGCGACAAGAGACCCAGTACTTC. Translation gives CASSYSWQRQETQYF.

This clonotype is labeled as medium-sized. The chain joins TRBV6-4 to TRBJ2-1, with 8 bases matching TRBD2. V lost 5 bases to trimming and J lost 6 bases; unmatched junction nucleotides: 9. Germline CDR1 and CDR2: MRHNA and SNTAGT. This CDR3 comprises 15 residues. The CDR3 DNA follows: TGTGCCAGCAGTCCCGAGAAGCGGGAGTGCAATGAGCAGTTCTTC. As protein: CASSPEKRECNEQFF.

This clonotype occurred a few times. CDR3 sequence reads: CASMGGYGYTF. CDR3 bases: TGTGCCAGCATGGGTGGCTATGGCTACACCTTC. This chain joins TRBV27 and TRBJ1-2; the D is unclear. Germline CDR1 and CDR2: MNHEY and SMNVEV (reference sequence). The CDR3 sequence is 11 residues long. V shed 7 bases and J shed 4 bases, with 7 bases lying between them.

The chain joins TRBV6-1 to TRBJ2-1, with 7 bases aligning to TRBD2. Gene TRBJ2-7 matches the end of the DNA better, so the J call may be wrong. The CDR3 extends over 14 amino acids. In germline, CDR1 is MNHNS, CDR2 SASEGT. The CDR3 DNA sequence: TGTGCCAGCAGTACCCCGGGACTACCCTACGAGCAGTACTTC. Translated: CASSTPGLPYEQYF.

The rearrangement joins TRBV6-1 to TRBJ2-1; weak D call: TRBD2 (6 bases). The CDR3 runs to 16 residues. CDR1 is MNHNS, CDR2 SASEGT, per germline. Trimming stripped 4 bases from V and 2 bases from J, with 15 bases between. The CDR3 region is CASSGAWGRTYNEQFF. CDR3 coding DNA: TGTGCCAGCAGTGGTGCTTGGGGGAGGACCTACAATGAGCAGTTCTTC.